A selection of T cell receptor beta chains follows, all from one sample in a study of blood T cell repertoires in COVID-19. Repertoires were generated with immunoSEQ multiplex PCR, while TCRdb's copy carries only in-frame clones and drops some. The sample includes 400,000 to 450,000 clones, roughly nine tenths of them seen just once. The specimen sequenced was PBMCs or T cells enriched from blood (not recorded which). The origin of the receptors is a young man who had recovered from COVID-19. CDR3s include the opening cysteine and the closing phenylalanine or tryptophan. The D gene is left open where the match is weak. Rows give clone size only sometimes, using once, few, many, or a class for an expanded clone.

>16|TRBJ1-2|NA|TRBV6-1|few
TGTGCCAGCAGTGACGAACGTCCGGGGACTAACTATGGCTACACCTTC
CASSDERPGTNYGYTF
>12|TRBJ1-1|NA|TRBV2|NA
TGTGCCAGCACGGGGGTGAACACTGAAGCTTTCTTT
CASTGVNTEAFF
>14|TRBJ1-5|NA|TRBV5-1|NA
TGCGCCAGCAGCTTGGGAGGACTCAATCAGCCCCAGCATTTT
CASSLGGLNQPQHF
>14|TRBJ2-1|TRBD2|TRBV18|NA
TGTGCCAGCTCACCAACGGGAGGACACAATGAGCAGTTCTTC
CASSPTGGHNEQFF
>14|TRBJ1-1|TRBD1|TRBV6-5|NA
TGTGCCAGCAGCCTACAGGGGGCGGCCACTGAAGCTTTCTTT
CASSLQGAATEAFF
>12|TRBJ2-5|TRBD1|TRBV29-1|NA
TGCAGCGTACAAGGGGGCTGGGAGACCCAGTACTTC
CSVQGGWETQYF
>15|TRBJ1-4|NA|TRBV6-1|NA
TGTGCCAGCAGTGAACAACACCAGGCGGGTCAAAAACTGTTTTTT
CASSEQHQAGQKLFF
>16|TRBJ2-5|TRBD1|TRBV7-2|NA
TGTGCCAGCAGCTCCCTGGGACAGCCCGATTGGGAGACCCAGTACTTC
CASSSLGQPDWETQYF
>13|TRBJ2-1|NA|TRBV10-2|NA
TGCGCCAGCAGTGCAGGGGGGTTCGGCGAGCAGTTCTTC
CASSAGGFGEQFF
>15|TRBJ1-4|TRBD1|TRBV7-9|few
TGTGCCAGCAGCTCGGGACAGGGAGACATTGAAAAACTGTTTTTT
CASSSGQGDIEKLFF
>15|TRBJ1-5|NA|TRBV23-1|NA
TGCGCCAGCAGCCCCCTTACGCAGGGCTGTCAGCCCCAGCATTTT
CASSPLTQGCQPQHF
>18|TRBJ2-6|NA|TRBV3-1/TRBV3-2|NA
TGTGCCAGCAGCCACAGGGGTGGGGGTGGCTCTGGGGCCAACGTCCTGACTTTC
CASSHRGGGGSGANVLTF
>12|TRBJ1-2|NA|TRBV28|NA
TGTGCCAGCAGTTTGCAGGGCCATGGCTACACCTTC
CASSLQGHGYTF
>15|TRBJ2-3|NA|TRBV12-5|NA
TGTGCTAGTGGTTTATCGGCAGGGATTTCAGATACGCAGTATTTT
CASGLSAGISDTQYF
>15|TRBJ1-2|TRBD1|TRBV12-5|NA
TGTGCTAGTGGGGGTAGGACAGGGGCTAACTATGGCTACACCTTC
CASGGRTGANYGYTF
>16|TRBJ1-2|NA|TRBV3-1/TRBV3-2|NA
TGTGCCAGCAGCCAAGACCTTCATCAGGGGCAGGATGGCTACACCTTC
CASSQDLHQGQDGYTF
>17|TRBJ2-1|TRBD2|TRBV13|NA
TGTGCCAGCAGCTTAGTGGCTCTAGCGGGAGAATCCGATGAGCAGTTCTTC
CASSLVALAGESDEQFF
>14|TRBJ1-1|TRBD1|TRBV7-9|once
TGTGCCAGCAGCCCCCGGACAGGGAACACTGAAGCTTTCTTT
CASSPRTGNTEAFF
>16|TRBJ2-5|TRBD1|TRBV7-2|NA
TGTGCCAGCAGCTTAGTGGGACAGGGACTGGGGGAGACCCAGTACTTC
CASSLVGQGLGETQYF
>14|TRBJ1-1|TRBD1|TRBV7-9|NA
TGTGCCAGCAGCTGGGGGACAGGGAACACTGAAGCTTTCTTT
CASSWGTGNTEAFF
>15|TRBJ2-3|NA|TRBV19|NA
TGTGCCAGTAGTATAGCCGCACAGGCCACAGATACGCAGTATTTT
CASSIAAQATDTQYF
>15|TRBJ1-1|TRBD1|TRBV27|NA
TGTGCCAGCACCCCGATTGGGACAGTGAACACTGAAGCTTTCTTT
CASTPIGTVNTEAFF
>13|TRBJ2-5|NA|TRBV2|NA
TGTGCCAGCAGTGAAATCCTCCAAGAGACCCAGTACTTC
CASSEILQETQYF
>14|TRBJ2-1|TRBD2|TRBV3-1/TRBV3-2|NA
TGTGCCAGCAGCCATTTGCGGGAGAGCGATGAGCAGTTCTTC
CASSHLRESDEQFF
>17|TRBJ2-2|TRBD2|TRBV13|NA
TGTGCCAGCAGCCACGCCAGGGCTAGCGGAAAAACCGGGGAGCTGTTTTTT
CASSHARASGKTGELFF
>11|TRBJ2-7|NA|TRBV20-1|NA
TGCAGTGCTAGAGCGGTCTACGAGCAGTACTTC
CSARAVYEQYF
>15|TRBJ2-7|TRBD1|TRBV7-6|NA
TGTGCCAGCAGCTTAGGGGACAGGGGCGCCTACGAGCAGTACTTC
CASSLGDRGAYEQYF
>22|TRBJ2-7|TRBD2|TRBV2|NA
TGTGCCAGCAGTGAACCTTCGGGTGCGGTAGACTTAAGACTAGCGGGCTCCTACGAGCAGTACTTC
CASSEPSGAVDLRLAGSYEQYF
>15|TRBJ2-1|TRBD1|TRBV27|NA
TGTGCCAGCAGTTTATCGCGGGTTTTGGGACAGCCAGAATTCTTC
CASSLSRVLGQPEFF
>15|TRBJ1-3|NA|TRBV5-6|NA
TGTGCCAGCAGCCGGGAGATGGGTACTGGAAACACCATATATTTT
CASSREMGTGNTIYF
>15|TRBJ1-6|NA|TRBV27|NA
TGTGCCAGCAGTTTGGGAGGGGGGAATAATTCACCCCTCCACTTT
CASSLGGGNNSPLHF
>13|TRBJ1-2|NA|TRBV4-1|NA
TGCGCCAGCAGCAGGTCCAGGGTTGGAGGCTACACCTTC
CASSRSRVGGYTF
>13|TRBJ2-7|NA|TRBV29-1|NA
TGCAGCGTTGTAAGTCAGGGGCCTACCGAGCAGTACTTC
CSVVSQGPTEQYF
>13|TRBJ1-2|TRBD1|TRBV27|NA
TGTGCCAGCAGGATGGGACAGGGCAATGGCTACACCTTC
CASRMGQGNGYTF
>14|TRBJ1-2|NA|TRBV3-1/TRBV3-2|NA
TGTGCCAGCAGCCAACAGGGTGGGAACTATGGCTACACCTTC
CASSQQGGNYGYTF
>17|TRBJ2-2|NA|TRBV28|NA
TGTGCCAGCAGTAGGGGGACCGTCACTCCGAACACCGGGGAGCTGTTTTTT
CASSRGTVTPNTGELFF
>16|TRBJ1-1|NA|TRBV29-1|few
TGCAGCGTTCCGGGTAAACGTTCCCAGGGAGGAACTGAAGCTTTCTTT
CSVPGKRSQGGTEAFF
>13|TRBJ2-3|NA|TRBV29-1|NA
TGCAGCTCAACTAGCGCCAGGGGAGATACGCAGTATTTT
CSSTSARGDTQYF
>15|TRBJ2-1|NA|TRBV29-1|NA
TGCAGCGTTGCCAGAAATTATGGCTCCTACAATGAGCAGTTCTTC
CSVARNYGSYNEQFF
>17|TRBJ2-1|TRBD2|TRBV7-3|once
TGTGCCAGCAGCCTCCAGGGGACTGATAGCGGGAATTATGAGCAGTTCTTC
CASSLQGTDSGNYEQFF
>15|TRBJ2-4|NA|TRBV27|NA
TGTGCCAGCAGTCGTCGGCGGGACAGCTTAAACATTCAGTACTTC
CASSRRRDSLNIQYF
>17|TRBJ2-1|NA|TRBV3-1/TRBV3-2|NA
TGTGCCAGCAGCCAACCCATACAGGGAGTGGGTTACAATGAGCAGTTCTTC
CASSQPIQGVGYNEQFF
>15|TRBJ2-7|TRBD2|TRBV19|NA
TGTGCCAGTAGTACTCCCGGGACTAGCATGGGCGAGCAGTACTTC
CASSTPGTSMGEQYF
>13|TRBJ2-1|NA|TRBV18|NA
TGTGCCAGCTCACCAGGGCAGGGCAATGAGCAGTTCTTC
CASSPGQGNEQFF
>15|TRBJ1-2|TRBD1|TRBV28|NA
TGTGCCAGCAGACACGGGACAGAATCTGGCTATGGCTACACCTTC
CASRHGTESGYGYTF
>14|TRBJ2-5|TRBD2|TRBV7-8|NA
TGTGCCAGCAGCCTAGGGACTACCCGGGAGACCCAGTACTTC
CASSLGTTRETQYF
>15|TRBJ2-1|NA|TRBV3-1/TRBV3-2|NA
TGTGCCAGCAGCCAACAGGGGACAATTTACAATGAGCAGTTCTTC
CASSQQGTIYNEQFF
>13|TRBJ2-7|TRBD2|TRBV27|NA
TGTGCCAGCAGTTTAGCGGGAGAGTACGAGCAGTACTTC
CASSLAGEYEQYF
>14|TRBJ2-7|NA|TRBV3-1/TRBV3-2|NA
TGTGCCAGCCATTCCCCGGGGCTGGAGGGGGAGCAGTACTTC
CASHSPGLEGEQYF
>14|TRBJ2-1|TRBD2|TRBV4-1|few
TGCGCCAGCACCCAAGCGGGAGGGGTCAATGAGCAGTTCTTC
CASTQAGGVNEQFF
>15|TRBJ2-7|TRBD2|TRBV28|NA
TGTGCCAGCAGTCAAACGACTAGCGGGAGCTACGAGCAGTACTTC
CASSQTTSGSYEQYF
>12|TRBJ1-4|NA|TRBV10-3|once
TGTGCCATCAGGAACCAACAGGAACCACTGTTTTTT
CAIRNQQEPLFF
>14|TRBJ1-4|TRBD1|TRBV20-1|NA
TGCAGTGCTAGTGTTGCAGGGGGCGCCGAAAAACTGTTTTTT
CSASVAGGAEKLFF
>14|TRBJ1-2|TRBD1|TRBV10-3|NA
TGTGCCATCAGCGGGACAGGGAAGTTCGATGGCTACACCTTC
CAISGTGKFDGYTF
>12|TRBJ2-7|NA|TRBV5-1|NA
TGCGCCAGCAGCTTAAACAGCTACGAGCAGTACTTC
CASSLNSYEQYF
>13|TRBJ2-3|NA|TRBV7-2|NA
TGTGCCAGCAGCTTAATGTACAGGGATACGCAGTATTTT
CASSLMYRDTQYF
>15|TRBJ1-1|NA|TRBV11-2|NA
TGTGCCAGCAGCTACGGGGAGGGAGTAAACACTGAAGCTTTCTTT
CASSYGEGVNTEAFF